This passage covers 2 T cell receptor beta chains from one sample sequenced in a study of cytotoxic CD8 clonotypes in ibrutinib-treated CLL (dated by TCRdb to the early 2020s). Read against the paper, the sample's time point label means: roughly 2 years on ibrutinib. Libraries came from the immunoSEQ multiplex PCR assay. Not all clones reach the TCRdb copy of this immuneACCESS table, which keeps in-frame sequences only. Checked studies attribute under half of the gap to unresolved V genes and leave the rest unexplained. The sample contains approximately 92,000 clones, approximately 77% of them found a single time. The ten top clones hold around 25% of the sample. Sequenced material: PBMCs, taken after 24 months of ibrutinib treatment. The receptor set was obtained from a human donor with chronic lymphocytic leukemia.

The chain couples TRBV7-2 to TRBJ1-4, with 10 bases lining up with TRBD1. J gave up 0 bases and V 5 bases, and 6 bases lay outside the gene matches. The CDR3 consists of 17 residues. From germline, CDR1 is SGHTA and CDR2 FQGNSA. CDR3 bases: TGTGCCAGCAGCCGGGACAGGGGAACGGCAACTAATGAAAAACTGTTTTTT. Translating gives CASSRDRGTATNEKLFF.

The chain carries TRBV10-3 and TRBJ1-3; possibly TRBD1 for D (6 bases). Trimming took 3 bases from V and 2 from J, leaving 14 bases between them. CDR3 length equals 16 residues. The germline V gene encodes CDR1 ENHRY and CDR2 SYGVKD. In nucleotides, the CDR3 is TGTGCCATCAGTGAAGGTCGCAGGGGCACTGGAAACACCATATATTTT. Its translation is CAISEGRRGTGNTIYF.